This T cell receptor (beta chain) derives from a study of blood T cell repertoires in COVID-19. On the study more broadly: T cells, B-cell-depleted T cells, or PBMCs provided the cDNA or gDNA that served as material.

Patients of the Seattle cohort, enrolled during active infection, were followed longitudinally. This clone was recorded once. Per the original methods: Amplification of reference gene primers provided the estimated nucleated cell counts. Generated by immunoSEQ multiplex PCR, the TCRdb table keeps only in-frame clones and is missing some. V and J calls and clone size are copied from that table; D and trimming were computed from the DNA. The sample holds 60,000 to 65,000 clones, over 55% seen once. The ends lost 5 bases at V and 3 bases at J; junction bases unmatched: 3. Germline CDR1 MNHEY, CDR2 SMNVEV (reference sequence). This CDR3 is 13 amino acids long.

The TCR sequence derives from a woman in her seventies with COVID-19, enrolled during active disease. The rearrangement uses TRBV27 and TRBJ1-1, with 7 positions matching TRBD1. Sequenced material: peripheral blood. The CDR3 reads CASSDREDTEAFF. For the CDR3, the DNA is TGTGCCAGCAGTGACAGGGAGGACACTGAAGCTTTCTTT.